This is a list of T cell receptor beta chains from one sample in a study of technical replicates of blood from a handful of donors. The protocol was immunoSEQ multiplex PCR, while the TCRdb copy is restricted to in-frame clones and leaves out a portion. The sample shows 85,000 to 100,000 clones, approximately 95% of them seen only once. The sample consisted of T cells isolated from PBMCs. All receptors come from a human donor in good health. Both conserved end residues are trimmed from each CDR3. Fields, in order: CDR3 protein, V gene, J gene.

ASSLVAGSYNEQF	TRBV7-2	TRBJ2-1
ASSRDSPSGEQF	TRBV4-2	TRBJ2-1
ASKELTGELF	TRBV2	TRBJ1-4
ASSLGRAGELF	TRBV7-9	TRBJ2-2
ASSPSLATSTDTQY	TRBV7-2	TRBJ2-3
ATSRVVGEPNQPQH	TRBV15	TRBJ1-5
ASSQYRTPNEKLF	TRBV2	TRBJ1-4
ASSESTQGLGAVGQY	TRBV10-1	TRBJ2-7
AWSDMYRNTGELF	TRBV30	TRBJ2-2
ASSQSSGLMNTEAF	TRBV16	TRBJ1-1
ASSQTLAGVSDTQY	TRBV4-1	TRBJ2-3
ASSQFRTGLSNQPQH	TRBV4-1	TRBJ1-5
AGDFRGSQSGANVLT	TRBV30	TRBJ2-6
ASSTGTRQETQY	TRBV5-1	TRBJ2-5
ASSLVEAYEQY	TRBV5-5	TRBJ2-7
ASSFLPRTDMNTEAF	TRBV27	TRBJ1-1
ASSLSASDQPQH	TRBV7-6	TRBJ1-5
ASSKGQGSNQPQH	TRBV19	TRBJ1-5
ASSLGQSFYGYT	TRBV5-6	TRBJ1-2
ASSLVGSYNNEQF	TRBV11-2	TRBJ2-1
ASSYDSGSSYEQY	TRBV6-5	TRBJ2-7
ASSLPDRIYEQY	TRBV7-9	TRBJ2-7
ASGARGPSDYGYT	TRBV5-1	TRBJ1-2
ASSPTYGSYEQY	TRBV18	TRBJ2-7
ASSLSVAETYEQY	TRBV27	TRBJ2-7
ASSNSGRGTDTQY	TRBV6-6	TRBJ2-3
ASSELGRDNEKLF	TRBV25-1	TRBJ1-4
ASSPSRTGELF	TRBV7-9	TRBJ2-2
ASSSDGGGNQPQH	TRBV28	TRBJ1-5
ASSPQTGESYYGYT	TRBV5-6	TRBJ1-2
ASSILAGGTRDYNEQF	TRBV19	TRBJ2-1
ASSAFLDWLGTDTQY	TRBV9	TRBJ2-3
ASSSLPIQGYSYNEQF	TRBV5-1	TRBJ2-1
ASSFYYEQF	TRBV7-9	TRBJ2-1
ASSFPIGQGLGEQY	TRBV5-4	TRBJ2-7
ASSLTGQGNSPLH	TRBV7-3	TRBJ1-6
ASSEWDRENYEQY	TRBV5-1	TRBJ2-7
ASSGIKAYTSTDTQY	TRBV2	TRBJ2-3
ATPMAGYDEQY	TRBV7-9	TRBJ2-7
ASSLDRERGELF	TRBV7-2	TRBJ1-4
ASTILRTIGNEQY	TRBV6-1	TRBJ2-7